The 19 T cell receptor beta chains given below trace back to one sample, sequenced in a study of cytomegalovirus exposure and HLA in healthy donors. Primers for the PCR totalled 60 Vbeta and 13 Jbeta. Method: immunoSEQ multiplex PCR; TCRdb's copy keeps in-frame clones and lacks some. The sample has 110,000 or so clones, 76% seen once; the top ten hold 7.7%. Sequences were obtained from PBMCs. These receptors all stem from a woman aged 45 to 65 in good health and CMV-seropositive.

This clone was detected only once. An end of the junction does not agree with germline; a read error may underlie this. The J gene is TRBJ2-6, the V gene TRBV18; perhaps TRBD1 as D (5 bases). The CDR3 loop spans 13 amino acids. In germline, CDR1 is KGHSH, CDR2 LQKENI. The CDR3 DNA reads as TGTGCCAGCTCACCAGACAGAACCAACGGCCTGACTTTC. The encoded protein is CASSPDRTNGLTF.

The chain joins TRBV5-5 to TRBJ1-2, with TRBD1 as a possible D gene (5 bases). Germline CDR1 SGHKS, CDR2 YYEKEE (reference sequence). Trimming stripped 4 bases from V and 4 bases from J, with 17 bases between. This CDR3 region has 15 residues. The CDR3 DNA is TGTGCCAGCAGCCGGGTGGCAGGGAACTTCTATGGCTACACCTTC. Its protein product is CASSRVAGNFYGYTF.

The chain is built from TRBV4-2 and TRBJ1-2, with D tentatively TRBD1 (5 bases). The germline CDR1 and CDR2 sequences are LGHNA and YNFKEQ. Trimming removed 1 base at V and 4 bases at J, with 16 bases between. The CDR3 loop spans 16 amino acids. CDR3: CASSQARGTLLYGYTF. CDR3 sequence (DNA): TGTGCCAGCAGCCAAGCCCGGGGGACGCTCCTCTATGGCTACACCTTC.

The rearrangement joins TRBV19 to TRBJ2-7; D is possibly TRBD2 (5 bases). The length of the CDR3 is 14 residues. Germline V gene data show CDR1 as LNHDA and CDR2 as SQIVND (reference sequence). The ends were cut back, 1 base at V and 0 bases at J, with 7 bases in the middle. As DNA, the CDR3 is TGTGCCAGTAGTATAGCGGGGAGCTCCTACGAGCAGTACTTC. Amino acids: CASSIAGSSYEQYF.

This rearrangement joins TRBV19 to TRBJ1-5; TRBD1 agrees at 10 bases. The CDR3 loop spans 14 amino acids. The V segment lost 4 bases and the J segment 11 bases; nucleotides outside the gene matches: 8. Germline CDR1 and CDR2: LNHDA and SQIVND (reference sequence). The CDR3 DNA reads as TGTGCCAGTAGTACCGGGACAGGGGTTCGGACCCAGCATTTT. Translating gives CASSTGTGVRTQHF.

The chain links TRBV6-5 to TRBJ2-5; 12 bases align to TRBD2. The last part of the DNA fits TRBJ2-7 better; the J call may be wrong. The CDR3 has 15 amino acids. Germline assignment: CDR1 MNHEY and CDR2 SVGAGI. The CDR3 loop reads CASSYQGLAGFEQYF. The CDR3 region has the DNA TGTGCCAGCAGTTACCAAGGACTAGCGGGGTTCGAGCAGTACTTC.

The chain carries TRBV29-1 and TRBJ2-3; 9 positions match TRBD2. Germline loops: CDR1 SQVTM, CDR2 ANQGSEA. J lost 0 bases, V lost 3 bases, and 10 bases had no gene match. This CDR3 region has 17 residues. CDR3 sequence reads: CSVEGGSGGPSTDTQYF. The CDR3 DNA reads TGCAGCGTTGAGGGGGGTAGCGGGGGCCCTAGCACAGATACGCAGTATTTT.

Concerning this clone: One end of the junction fails to match germline, which may point to a read error. The chain recombines TRBV9 with TRBJ2-3; D not certain. CDR3 length: 12 residues. Germline lookup yields CDR1 SGDLS and CDR2 YYNGEE. The chain's CDR3 is CTSSPGSDTQYF. The CDR3 DNA reads as TGTACCAGCAGCCCCGGTTCAGATACGCAGTATTTT.

The chain employs TRBV5-1 and TRBJ2-1; D not resolved. The CDR3 totals 17 residues. CDR1 is SGHRS and CDR2 is YFSETQ in the germline V gene. V lost 2 bases and J lost 1, with 16 bases in between. In nucleotides, the CDR3 is TGCGCCAGCAGCTTAGTACCGACGGTAGCTTCCTACAATGAGCAGTTCTTC. Residues: CASSLVPTVASYNEQFF.

The rearrangement links TRBV7-7 to TRBJ2-7; the match to TRBD2 covers 14 bases. The CDR3 runs 15 residues. Per the germline V gene, CDR1 is SSHAT and CDR2 is FNYEAQ (reference sequence). The J segment lost 5 bases and the V segment lost 4 bases, leaving 4 bases of the junction unmatched. The CDR3 loop reads CASSSGLAGGNEQYF. The CDR3 nucleotides are TGTGCCAGCAGCTCCGGACTAGCGGGAGGTAACGAGCAGTACTTC.

This rearrangement joins TRBV11-2 to TRBJ2-7, with D possibly matching TRBD2 (6 bases). The CDR3 runs to 13 residues. Trimming left V 3 bases short and J 7 bases short, with 13 bases between. CDR1 SGHAT and CDR2 FQNNGV come from the germline V gene. The CDR3 spells CASSFGGLGEQYF. The CDR3, as DNA: TGTGCCAGCAGCTTCGGAGGGTTGGGGGAGCAGTACTTC.

The rearrangement links TRBV11-2 to TRBJ2-1, with D maybe TRBD1 (5 bases). V gave up 2 bases and J gave up 4 bases, with 24 bases separating them. CDR1 and CDR2 (germline): SGHAT, FQNNGV. The CDR3 length is 19 residues. In nucleotides, the CDR3 is TGTGCCAGCAGCTTACTGGGCTCAGGGATCCCCGCCTTTTACAATGAGCAGTTCTTC. It yields the protein CASSLLGSGIPAFYNEQFF.

This clone was counted once. The chain uses TRBV19 and TRBJ1-5; D remains ambiguous. Germline-derived CDR1 and CDR2 are LNHDA and SQIVND (reference sequence). The ends were cut back, 3 bases at V and 7 bases at J, with 7 bases in the middle. This CDR3 region has 12 residues. Written as DNA, the CDR3 is TGTGCCAGTAGTATCTCGGGGCAGCCCCAGCATTTT. It is translated as CASSISGQPQHF.

The chain links TRBV6-5 to TRBJ1-1; D is perhaps TRBD1 (6 bases). Looked up from germline, CDR1 is MNHEY and CDR2 is SVGAGI. V was cut by 6 bases and J by 4 bases, with 12 bases left in between. CDR3 length: 13 residues. CDR3 sequence (DNA): TGTGCCAGCAGACGAGGGGGGGGCACTGAAGCTTTCTTT. Translated, it gives CASRRGGGTEAFF.

The chain combines TRBV19 with TRBJ1-5; D is unresolved. In germline, CDR1 is LNHDA, CDR2 SQIVND (reference sequence). The V end lost 2 bases, the J end lost 7 bases, and 12 bases lay between the germline ends. The CDR3 is 14 residues long. CDR3 sequence: CASSIRGMGQPQHF. CDR3 nucleotides: TGTGCCAGTAGTATAAGAGGGATGGGGCAGCCCCAGCATTTT.

The chain employs TRBV19 and TRBJ2-1; no firm D call. The CDR3 is 13 residues long. Germline V gene lookup returns CDR1 LNHDA and CDR2 SQIVND (reference sequence). Trimming took off 5 bases at V and 7 bases at J, with 12 bases between the two ends. CDR3 DNA sequence: TGTGCCAGTAGTGCCGCCACTTGGAATGAGCAGTTCTTC. This translates into CASSAATWNEQFF.

Only one count was recorded for this clone. Other DNA sequences of this sample code for an identical CDR3. V is TRBV11-2 and J is TRBJ2-7; 9 bases map to TRBD1. The V segment lost 3 bases and the J segment 5 bases; nucleotides outside the gene matches: 5. There are 14 residues in the CDR3. CDR1 and CDR2 (germline): SGHAT, FQNNGV. The CDR3 sequence is CASSLDRGGHEQYF. CDR3 DNA: TGTGCCAGCAGCTTGGACAGGGGTGGACACGAGCAGTACTTC.

This sequence joins TRBV5-8 and TRBJ1-1; 9 bases line up with TRBD1. The junction had 5 bases not matched to a gene; V was cut back by 2 bases and J by 3 bases. The CDR3 runs to 15 residues. Germline V lookup: CDR1 SGHTS, CDR2 YDEGEE. CDR3 coding DNA: TGTGCCAGCAGCTTAGTCGGGACAGGGTACACTGAAGCTTTCTTT. This gives the protein CASSLVGTGYTEAFF.

V gene TRBV29-1 combines with J gene TRBJ1-2; tentative D call: TRBD1 (5 bases). The V end was cut by 7 bases, the J end by 5 bases, with 14 bases between. The CDR3 consists of 12 residues. Germline loops: CDR1 SQVTM, CDR2 ANQGSEA. The CDR3 nucleotides are TGCAGCGCTTCTACGGGGGAATATGGCTACACCTTC. It specifies CSASTGEYGYTF.